This TCR beta chain came from a study of memory CD4+ T cells and cytomegalovirus serostatus. Whole-study context: Donors were healthy Belgian adults, 9 or 10 CMV seropositive and 20 to 25 seronegative. Study-wide findings and caveats: About 40% of the roughly 160 known CMV-associated TCRbeta sequences appeared in CD4+ memory.

The length of the CDR3 is 14 residues. Germline CDR1 reads LGHNA; CDR2 reads YSLEER. The V gene end was trimmed by 6 bases and the J gene end by 4 bases; junction bases not matched to a gene: 5. The sort gate was single viable CD3+CD4+CD8-CD45RO+ cells for memory CD4+ T cells. Serostatus was set by detecting CMV pp150, pp28, p38, p52 IgG. As concerns this clone: Its target is unknown.

Per the original methods: After removing out-of-frame reads, around 2,100,000 distinct TCRbeta sequences remained. This table comes from immunoSEQ multiplex PCR, and its TCRdb copy is limited to in-frame clones, with some not included. For V, J and clone size, that table is used; D and trimming come from the DNA. The table shows 35,000 to 55,000 clones, with 78% occurring only once. The chain couples TRBV4-3 to TRBJ2-2; 7 bases agree with TRBD2. The sequence came from an adult in good health and CMV-seronegative. Sample: memory CD4+ T cells from blood. The CDR3 sequence: CASSWGGGTGELFF. The CDR3 region has the DNA TGCGCCAGCAGTTGGGGCGGGGGCACCGGGGAGCTGTTTTTT.